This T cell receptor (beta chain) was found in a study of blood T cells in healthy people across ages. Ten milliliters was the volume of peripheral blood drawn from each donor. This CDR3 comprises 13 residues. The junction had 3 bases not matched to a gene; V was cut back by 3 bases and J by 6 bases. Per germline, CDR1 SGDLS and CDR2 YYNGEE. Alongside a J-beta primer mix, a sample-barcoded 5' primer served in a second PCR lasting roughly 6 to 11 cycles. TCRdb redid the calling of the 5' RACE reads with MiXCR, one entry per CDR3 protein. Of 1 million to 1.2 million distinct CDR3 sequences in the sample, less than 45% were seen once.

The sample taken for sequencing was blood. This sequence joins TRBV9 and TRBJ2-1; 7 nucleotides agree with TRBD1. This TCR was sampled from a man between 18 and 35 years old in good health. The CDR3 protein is CASSEGAPNEQFF. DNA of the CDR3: TGTGCCAGCAGCGAGGGGGCCCCCAATGAGCAGTTCTTC.